The 29 T cell receptor beta chains in this list originate from one sample, sequenced in a study of T cell repertoires in cytomegalovirus infection. Via MiXCR, TCRdb re-called the reads, giving one row per CDR3 protein. The sample consists of about 130,000 distinct CDR3 sequences, roughly a quarter of them appearing once. Their target antigens are unknown. Input material: PBMCs, sequenced either directly or after in vitro stimulation (not recorded which). Source of these receptors: a human donor in good health (CMV status not recorded). Some clones in this sample may be carry-over from other donors' samples.

This clonotype was recorded many times. The gene calls are TRBV11-1 and TRBJ2-5; 7 nucleotides agree with TRBD1. After removal of 1 base from V and 3 bases from J, the junction contained 5 bases not matched to a gene. The CDR3 totals 15 residues. Per the germline V gene, CDR1 is SGHAT and CDR2 is FQDESV (reference sequence). DNA of the CDR3: TGTGCCAGCAGCTTAGGAGGACAGGCAAAAGAGACCCAGTACTTC. Its translation is CASSLGGQAKETQYF.

In this sample, this clonotype turned up a few times. The rearrangement uses TRBV11-2 and TRBJ2-1, with D unresolved. Germline-derived CDR1 and CDR2 are SGHAT and FQNNGV. This CDR3 contains 14 residues. With 0 bases removed from V and 6 bases from J, the gap between germline ends came to 9 bases. The CDR3 region has the DNA TGTGCCAGCAGCTTAGAGGTTTGGGGCAATGAGCAGTTCTTC. Protein: CASSLEVWGNEQFF.

This clonotype was seen repeatedly, ten times or more. The rearrangement uses TRBV7-2 and TRBJ2-5, with 11 nucleotides matching TRBD1. The CDR3 runs to 14 residues. Germline V gene lookup returns CDR1 SGHTA and CDR2 FQGNSA. V shed 5 bases, J shed 5 bases, and the junction held 4 bases outside the gene matches. In DNA form, the CDR3 reads TGTGCCAGCAGCGCGGACAGGGGGCGGGAGACCCAGTACTTC. Translating it yields CASSADRGRETQYF.

Here the CDR3 reads CASKSGHPNQPQHF. CDR3 DNA: TGTGCCAGTAAGTCCGGACACCCTAATCAGCCCCAGCATTTT. The rearrangement uses TRBV19 and TRBJ1-5; a possible D gene is TRBD1 (5 bases). The CDR3 has 14 residues. Germline CDR1 and CDR2: LNHDA and SQIVND (reference sequence). V was cut by 7 bases and J by 4 bases, with 14 bases left in between.

The rearrangement links TRBV20-1 to TRBJ2-5; D ambiguous. Germline values: CDR1 DFQATT, CDR2 SNEGSKA (reference sequence). This CDR3 region has 13 residues. V was clipped by 3 bases and J by 3 bases, with 11 bases between them. The CDR3, as DNA: TGCAGTGCTAGGAGGACGTCCAAAGAGACCCAGTACTTC. Translated: CSARRTSKETQYF.

V and J are TRBV7-2 and TRBJ2-4; perhaps D is TRBD1 or TRBD2 (6 bases each). V gave up 1 base and J gave up 9 bases, with 19 bases separating them. This CDR3 contains 16 residues. The germline V gene encodes CDR1 SGHTA and CDR2 FQGNSA. The chain's CDR3 is CASSLGSPIKGGIQYF. The CDR3 nucleotides read TGTGCCAGCAGCTTAGGCAGCCCCATAAAGGGGGGCATTCAGTACTTC.

This clonotype came up many times. The chain employs TRBV4-1 and TRBJ1-4; tentatively, D is TRBD1 (6 bases). The CDR3 covers 15 residues. Germline lookup yields CDR1 MGHRA and CDR2 YSYEKL. V was cut by 4 bases and J by 3 bases, with 12 bases left in between. The CDR3 here is CASSLGGTANEKLFF. The CDR3 nucleotides read TGCGCCAGCAGCCTAGGGGGGACGGCTAATGAAAAACTGTTTTTT.

The rearrangement uses TRBV7-2 and TRBJ2-1, with TRBD2 matching over 8 bases. The CDR3 length is 15 residues. Germline loops: CDR1 SGHTA, CDR2 FQGNSA. J gave up 0 bases and V 5 bases, and 3 bases lay outside the gene matches. The DNA for the CDR3 is TGTGCCAGCAGCCCGGGACTAGGCTCCTACAATGAGCAGTTCTTC. Amino acid sequence: CASSPGLGSYNEQFF.

V usage is TRBV4-3 and J usage is TRBJ2-2; tentatively, D is TRBD1 or TRBD2 (5 bases each). Germline V gene data show CDR1 as LGHNA and CDR2 as YSLEER. This CDR3 contains 14 residues. V was trimmed by 4 bases and J by 6 bases, leaving 12 bases between them. The DNA for the CDR3 is TGCGCCAGCAGCCCAGGGAGAAGCGCCGGGGAGCTGTTTTTT. Translated, it gives CASSPGRSAGELFF.

This clonotype appeared a few times. The rearrangement links TRBV7-9 to TRBJ2-3; 12 bases agree with TRBD2. Germline CDR1 SEHNR, CDR2 FQNEAQ (reference sequence). The CDR3 is 19 residues long. With 5 bases clipped from V and 0 bases from J, the junction kept 12 bases outside the gene matches. The CDR3 spells CASSPPGEGTSGSTDTQYF. In DNA, the CDR3 is TGTGCCAGCAGCCCACCCGGAGAAGGGACTAGCGGGAGCACAGATACGCAGTATTTT.

There are many counts of this clonotype. The J gene is TRBJ1-2, the V gene TRBV7-8; D is possibly TRBD1 (5 bases). V lost 3 bases and J 4 bases, leaving 21 bases between the germline ends. The CDR3 loop spans 17 amino acids. Per germline, CDR1 SGHVS and CDR2 FQNEAQ. The CDR3 DNA reads as TGTGCCAGCAGCTTCCCCCGCGGGACTTTCCGTGGCTATGGCTACACCTTC. The encoded protein is CASSFPRGTFRGYGYTF.

This clonotype was picked up many times. The chain employs TRBV4-3 and TRBJ1-2; a possible D gene is TRBD1 (5 bases). V was trimmed by 7 bases and J by 8 bases, leaving 23 bases between them. Germline V CDR1 and CDR2: LGHNA, YSLEER. This CDR3 has 15 residues. The CDR3 region has the DNA TGCGCCAGCACGCGGGACCGACTCCCGCTGGGCGGCTACACCTTC. This translates into CASTRDRLPLGGYTF.

In this sample, this clonotype turned up a few times. The V call is TRBV19, the J call TRBJ2-1; D perhaps matches TRBD2 (6 bases). The CDR3 sequence is 13 residues long. In germline, CDR1 is LNHDA, CDR2 SQIVND (reference sequence). Trimming stripped 3 bases from V and 6 bases from J, with 9 bases between. The CDR3 sequence: CASSIGLINEQFF. CDR3 nucleotide sequence: TGTGCCAGTAGTATCGGACTAATCAATGAGCAGTTCTTC.

The chain has TRBV4-1 and TRBJ2-1; 11 nucleotides line up with TRBD2. The trim removed 2 bases at V and 8 bases at J, leaving 14 bases unmatched. The germline CDR1 and CDR2 sequences are MGHRA and YSYEKL. The CDR3 runs 18 residues. CDR3 coding DNA: TGCGCCAGCAGCCAAAACTTACTAGCGGGAGAAGTTATATATGAGCAGTTCTTC. As protein: CASSQNLLAGEVIYEQFF.

J is TRBJ2-1 and V is TRBV27, with 9 nucleotides matching TRBD2. CDR1 is MNHEY, CDR2 SMNVEV, per germline (reference sequence). The CDR3 consists of 15 residues. J was trimmed by 7 bases and V by 7 bases; bases with no gene match: 11. The CDR3 DNA is TGTGCCAGCACCACGGCGGGACTAGCTATTAATGAGCAGTTCTTC. It is translated as CASTTAGLAINEQFF.

This clonotype has just a few counts. The V and J genes are TRBV20-1 and TRBJ2-3; D is undetermined. Trimming stripped 2 bases from V and 2 bases from J, with 17 bases between. Germline lookup yields CDR1 DFQATT and CDR2 SNEGSKA (reference sequence). The CDR3 consists of 16 residues. The CDR3 bases are TGCAGTGCTAGACTGCCCCCAGCGAGACCCACAGATACGCAGTATTTT. The encoded protein is CSARLPPARPTDTQYF.

This clonotype was observed a few times. The chain employs TRBV14 and TRBJ2-7, with D possibly being TRBD1 (7 bases). CDR1 and CDR2 from the germline V gene are SGHDN and FVKESK. V dropped 4 bases and J dropped 2 bases, with 15 bases sitting between them. There are 15 residues in the CDR3. The CDR3 is CASSPRDSPTYEQYV. In nucleotides, the CDR3 is TGTGCCAGCAGCCCGCGGGACAGTCCTACCTACGAGCAGTACGTC.

This clonotype has a handful of counts. Mismatch with germline at one junction end may stem from a read error. The chain joins TRBV19 to TRBJ2-1; 8 positions match TRBD2. This CDR3 has 15 amino acids. From germline, CDR1 is LNHDA and CDR2 SQIVND (reference sequence). As DNA, the CDR3 is TGTGCCAGTAGGATAGCGGGAAGTTCCTACAATGAGCAGTTCTTC. Translation: CASRIAGSSYNEQFF.

This clonotype was detected many times. V and J are TRBV7-2 and TRBJ2-7; 9 bases map to TRBD1. The CDR3 length is 16 residues. The ends lost 6 bases at V and 5 bases at J; junction bases unmatched: 14. CDR1 and CDR2 (germline): SGHTA, FQGNSA. CDR3: CASRLFRGTGKDEQYF. The CDR3 bases are TGTGCCAGCAGACTCTTTCGAGGGACAGGGAAGGACGAGCAGTACTTC.

This clonotype appeared many times. Here the CDR3 reads CASSLTANEQFF. In nucleotides, the CDR3 is TGTGCCAGCAGCTTAACGGCCAATGAGCAGTTCTTC. The chain employs TRBV7-9 and TRBJ2-1; unclear D gene. CDR1 is SEHNR and CDR2 is FQNEAQ in the germline V gene (reference sequence). This CDR3 region has 12 residues. Trimming shortened V by 2 bases and J by 6 bases, and 5 bases separated the two germline ends.

This clonotype was recorded many times. The rearrangement joins TRBV7-9 to TRBJ2-5, with D perhaps TRBD1 (6 bases). CDR1 SEHNR and CDR2 FQNEAQ come from the germline V gene (reference sequence). The length of the CDR3 is 16 residues. V was shortened by 0 bases and J by 4 bases, with 15 bases between the two germline ends. CDR3 in amino acids: CASSLAVDSGGETQYF. In DNA, the CDR3 is TGTGCCAGCAGCTTAGCGGTGGACAGTGGGGGAGAGACCCAGTACTTC.

The genes are TRBV6-1 and TRBJ1-1, with 7 bases aligning to TRBD1. The V segment lost 8 bases and the J segment 1 base; nucleotides outside the gene matches: 7. There are 14 residues in the CDR3. Germline values: CDR1 MNHNS, CDR2 SASEGT. The CDR3 nucleotides read TGTGCCAGCGAGTTAGACAGGGCGAACACTGAAGCTTTCTTT. Amino acid sequence: CASELDRANTEAFF.

Only a few counts were recorded for this clonotype. The genes are TRBV7-6 and TRBJ2-5; weak D call: TRBD2 (5 bases). Trimming took off 2 bases at V and 5 bases at J, with 9 bases between the two ends. Germline V gives CDR1 SGHVS, CDR2 FNYEAQ. The CDR3 spans 13 residues. CDR3 sequence: CASSLRGSETQYF. The CDR3, as DNA: TGTGCCAGCAGCTTACGGGGAAGTGAGACCCAGTACTTC.

This clonotype was seen at least ten times. The rearrangement joins TRBV27 to TRBJ1-2, with D unclear. CDR1 is MNHEY and CDR2 is SMNVEV in the germline V gene (reference sequence). The V end lost 5 bases, the J end lost 0 bases, and 10 bases lay between the germline ends. CDR3 length: 14 amino acids. CDR3 in amino acids: CASSPIDANYGYTF. In DNA, the CDR3 is TGTGCCAGCAGTCCTATCGACGCTAACTATGGCTACACCTTC.

The chain combines TRBV28 with TRBJ2-7, with 7 bases that match TRBD2. The junction had 5 bases not matched to a gene; V was cut back by 2 bases and J by 1 base. The CDR3 runs to 15 residues. Germline V gene data show CDR1 as MDHEN and CDR2 as SYDVKM. The CDR3 region is CASSLPLGGSYEQYF. CDR3 DNA: TGTGCCAGCAGTTTACCTCTCGGGGGGTCCTACGAGCAGTACTTC.

J is TRBJ1-2 and V is TRBV7-9; a possible D gene is TRBD1 (5 bases). The germline CDR1 and CDR2 sequences are SEHNR and FQNEAQ (reference sequence). The germline V and J ends were trimmed by 5 bases and 2 bases, with 15 bases remaining between them. The CDR3 spans 15 residues. CDR3 region: CASSPGGARNYGYTF. CDR3 in DNA: TGTGCCAGCAGCCCAGGTGGGGCCCGCAACTATGGCTACACCTTC.

V and J are TRBV19 and TRBJ2-1; 10 bases agree with TRBD2. The V gene end was trimmed by 8 bases and the J gene end by 10 bases; junction bases not matched to a gene: 23. This CDR3 is built from 18 residues. The germline V gene encodes CDR1 LNHDA and CDR2 SQIVND (reference sequence). The CDR3 is CASRPGGPGLAIGGEQFF. CDR3 sequence (DNA): TGTGCCAGTCGCCCGGGGGGCCCGGGACTAGCGATCGGTGGGGAGCAGTTCTTC.

This clonotype has at least ten counts. The gene calls are TRBV6-5 and TRBJ2-7, with 7 positions matching TRBD1. The germline gives CDR1 MNHEY, CDR2 SVGAGI. The CDR3 spans 14 residues. J was trimmed by 7 bases and V by 3 bases; bases with no gene match: 9. Written as DNA, the CDR3 is TGTGCCAGCAGTTATGACAGGGTCTCGGGAGAGCAGTACTTC. Encoded protein: CASSYDRVSGEQYF.

Concerning this clonotype itself: The junction departs from germline at one end; a sequencing error may be responsible. V usage is TRBV12-3 or TRBV12-4 and J usage is TRBJ1-5; D gene uncertain. The CDR3 loop spans 13 amino acids. The CDR3 DNA reads as TGTGCCAGCAGGTTAGGGAAGGGTCAGCCCCAGCATTTT. This sequence encodes CASRLGKGQPQHF.